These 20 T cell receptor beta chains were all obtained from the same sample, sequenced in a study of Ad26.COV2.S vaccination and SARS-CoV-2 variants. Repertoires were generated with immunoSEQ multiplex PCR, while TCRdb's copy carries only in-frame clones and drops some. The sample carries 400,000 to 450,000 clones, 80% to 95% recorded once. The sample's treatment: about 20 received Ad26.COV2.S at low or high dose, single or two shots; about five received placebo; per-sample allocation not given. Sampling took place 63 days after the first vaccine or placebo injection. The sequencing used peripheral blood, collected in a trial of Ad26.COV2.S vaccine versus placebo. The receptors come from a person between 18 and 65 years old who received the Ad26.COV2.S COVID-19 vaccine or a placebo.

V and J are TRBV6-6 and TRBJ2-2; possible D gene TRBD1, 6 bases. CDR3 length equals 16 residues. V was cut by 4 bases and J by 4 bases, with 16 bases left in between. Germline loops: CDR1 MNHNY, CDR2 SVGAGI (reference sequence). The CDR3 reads CASSLLRGLATGELFF. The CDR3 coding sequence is TGTGCCAGCAGTTTACTCAGGGGTTTGGCCACCGGGGAGCTGTTTTTT.

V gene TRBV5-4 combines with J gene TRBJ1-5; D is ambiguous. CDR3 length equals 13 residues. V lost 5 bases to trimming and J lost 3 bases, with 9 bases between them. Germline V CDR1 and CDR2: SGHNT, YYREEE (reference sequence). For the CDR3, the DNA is TGTGCCAGCAGTCGTGGCCCCAATCAGCCCCAGCATTTT. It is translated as CASSRGPNQPQHF.

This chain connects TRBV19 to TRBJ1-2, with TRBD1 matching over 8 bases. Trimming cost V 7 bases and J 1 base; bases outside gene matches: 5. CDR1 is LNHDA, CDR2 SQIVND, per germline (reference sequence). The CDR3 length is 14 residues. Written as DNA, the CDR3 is TGTGCCAGTACTCAGGGGGCCCTTAACTATGGCTACACCTTC. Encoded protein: CASTQGALNYGYTF.

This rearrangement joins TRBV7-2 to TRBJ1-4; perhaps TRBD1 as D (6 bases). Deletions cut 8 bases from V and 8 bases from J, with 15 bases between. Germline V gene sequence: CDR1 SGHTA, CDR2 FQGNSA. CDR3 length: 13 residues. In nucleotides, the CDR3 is TGTGCCAGCGCTTCACAGGGAGGGGAAAAACTGTTTTTT. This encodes CASASQGGEKLFF.

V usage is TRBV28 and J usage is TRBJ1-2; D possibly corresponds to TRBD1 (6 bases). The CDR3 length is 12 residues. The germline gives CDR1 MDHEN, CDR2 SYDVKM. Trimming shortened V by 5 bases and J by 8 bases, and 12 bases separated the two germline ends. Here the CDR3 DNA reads TGTGCCAGCAGTGCCTCAGGGGCCGGCTACACCTTC. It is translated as CASSASGAGYTF.

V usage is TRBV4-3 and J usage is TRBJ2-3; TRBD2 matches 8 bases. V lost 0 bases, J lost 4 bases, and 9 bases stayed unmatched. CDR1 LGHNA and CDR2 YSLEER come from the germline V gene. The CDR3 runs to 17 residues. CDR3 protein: CASSQDTAGGIADTQYF. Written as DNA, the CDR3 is TGCGCCAGCAGCCAAGATACGGCGGGAGGAATCGCAGATACGCAGTATTTT.

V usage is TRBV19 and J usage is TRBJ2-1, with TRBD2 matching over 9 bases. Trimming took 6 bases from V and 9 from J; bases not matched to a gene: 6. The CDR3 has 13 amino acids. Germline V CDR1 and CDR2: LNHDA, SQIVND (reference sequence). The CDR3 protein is CASRLSGSFEQFF. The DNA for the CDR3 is TGTGCCAGTAGACTTAGCGGGAGCTTTGAGCAGTTCTTC.

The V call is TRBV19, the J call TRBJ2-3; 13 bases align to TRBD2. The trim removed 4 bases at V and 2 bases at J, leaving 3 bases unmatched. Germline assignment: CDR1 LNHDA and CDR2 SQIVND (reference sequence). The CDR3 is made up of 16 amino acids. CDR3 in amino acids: CASSSGLAGDTDTQYF. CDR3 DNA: TGTGCCAGTAGTAGCGGACTAGCGGGAGACACAGATACGCAGTATTTT.

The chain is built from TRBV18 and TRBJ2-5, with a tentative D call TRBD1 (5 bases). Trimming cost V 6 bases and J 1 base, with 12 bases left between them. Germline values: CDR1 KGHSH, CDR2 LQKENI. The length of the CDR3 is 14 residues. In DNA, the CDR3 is TGTGCCAGCTCGTCTACAGGAGCCCAAGAGACCCAGTACTTC. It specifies CASSSTGAQETQYF.

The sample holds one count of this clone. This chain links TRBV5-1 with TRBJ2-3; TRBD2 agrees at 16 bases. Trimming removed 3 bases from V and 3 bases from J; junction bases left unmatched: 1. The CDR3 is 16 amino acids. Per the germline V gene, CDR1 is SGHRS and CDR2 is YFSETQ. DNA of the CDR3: TGCGCCAGCAGCTCGGGACTAGCGGGAGGGACAGATACGCAGTATTTT. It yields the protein CASSSGLAGGTDTQYF. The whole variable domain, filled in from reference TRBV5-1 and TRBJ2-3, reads KAGVTQTPRYLIKTRGQQVTLSCSPISGHRSVSWYQQTPGQGLQFLFEYFSETQRNKGNFPGRFSGRQFSNSRSEMNVSTLELGDSALYLCASSSGLAGGTDTQYFGPGTRLTVL.

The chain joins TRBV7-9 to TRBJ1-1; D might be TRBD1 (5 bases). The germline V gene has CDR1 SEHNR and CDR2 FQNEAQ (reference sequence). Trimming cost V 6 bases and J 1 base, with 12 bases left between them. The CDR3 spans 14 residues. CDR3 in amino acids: CASRPGTENTEAFF. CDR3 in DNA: TGTGCCAGCAGACCCGGGACGGAGAACACTGAAGCTTTCTTT.

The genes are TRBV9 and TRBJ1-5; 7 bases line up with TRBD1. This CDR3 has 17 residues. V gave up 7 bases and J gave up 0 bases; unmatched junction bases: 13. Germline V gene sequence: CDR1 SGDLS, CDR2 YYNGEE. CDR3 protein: CASRGTVSTDSNQPQHF. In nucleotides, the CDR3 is TGTGCCAGCCGGGGGACAGTCTCTACCGATAGCAATCAGCCCCAGCATTTT.

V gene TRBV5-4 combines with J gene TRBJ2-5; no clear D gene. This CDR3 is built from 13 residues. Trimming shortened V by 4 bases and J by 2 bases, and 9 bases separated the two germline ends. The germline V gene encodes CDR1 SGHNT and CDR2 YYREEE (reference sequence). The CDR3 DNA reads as TGTGCCAGCAGCCCAAATGTTCAAGAGACCCAGTACTTC. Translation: CASSPNVQETQYF. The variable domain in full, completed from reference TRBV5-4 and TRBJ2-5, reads ETGVTQSPTHLIKTRGQQVTLRCSSQSGHNTVSWYQQALGQGPQFIFQYYREEENGRGNFPPRFSGLQFPNYSSELNVNALELDDSALYLCASSPNVQETQYFGPGTRLLVL.

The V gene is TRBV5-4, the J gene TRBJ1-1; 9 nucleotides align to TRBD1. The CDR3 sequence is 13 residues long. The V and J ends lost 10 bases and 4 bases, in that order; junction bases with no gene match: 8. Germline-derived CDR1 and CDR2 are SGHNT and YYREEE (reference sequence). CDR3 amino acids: CAPGQGPITEAFF. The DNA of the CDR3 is TGTGCCCCCGGACAGGGGCCGATCACTGAAGCTTTCTTT.

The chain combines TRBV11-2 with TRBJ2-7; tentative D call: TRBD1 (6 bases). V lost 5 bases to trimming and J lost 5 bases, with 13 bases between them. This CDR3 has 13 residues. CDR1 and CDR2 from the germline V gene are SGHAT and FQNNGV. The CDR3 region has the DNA TGTGCCAGCAGCCCAAGGACAGTCCACGAGCAGTACTTC. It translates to CASSPRTVHEQYF.

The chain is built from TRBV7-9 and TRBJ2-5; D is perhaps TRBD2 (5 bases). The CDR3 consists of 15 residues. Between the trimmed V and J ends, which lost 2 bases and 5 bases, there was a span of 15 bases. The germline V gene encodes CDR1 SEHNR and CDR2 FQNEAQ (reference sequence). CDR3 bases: TGTGCCAGCAGCTTACATCTAATCACGGGGGAGACCCAGTACTTC. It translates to CASSLHLITGETQYF.

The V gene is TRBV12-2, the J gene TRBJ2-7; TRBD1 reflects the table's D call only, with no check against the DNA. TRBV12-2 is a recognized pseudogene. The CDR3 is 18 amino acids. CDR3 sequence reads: CASRLAIGNRDSNYEQYF. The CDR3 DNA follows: TGTGCAAGTCGCTTAGCCATAGGTAACCGGGACAGCAACTACGAGCAGTACTTC.

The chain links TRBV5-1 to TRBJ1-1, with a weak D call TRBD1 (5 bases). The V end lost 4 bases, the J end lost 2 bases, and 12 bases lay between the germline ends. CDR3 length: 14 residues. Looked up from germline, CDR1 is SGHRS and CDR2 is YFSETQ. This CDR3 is CASSSVGGNTEAFF. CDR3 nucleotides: TGCGCCAGCAGCAGCGTGGGGGGTAACACTGAAGCTTTCTTT.

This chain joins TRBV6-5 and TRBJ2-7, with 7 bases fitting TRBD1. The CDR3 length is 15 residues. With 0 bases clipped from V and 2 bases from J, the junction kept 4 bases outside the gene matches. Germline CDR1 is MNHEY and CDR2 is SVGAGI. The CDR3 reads CASSYSGTATYEQYF. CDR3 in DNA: TGTGCCAGCAGTTACTCCGGGACAGCAACCTACGAGCAGTACTTC.

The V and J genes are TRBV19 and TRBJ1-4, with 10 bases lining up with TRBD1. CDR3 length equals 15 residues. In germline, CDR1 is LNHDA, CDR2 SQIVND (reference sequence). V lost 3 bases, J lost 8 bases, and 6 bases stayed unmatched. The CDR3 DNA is TGTGCCAGTAGTATCGGGGACAGGGGAGGGGAAAAACTGTTTTTT. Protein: CASSIGDRGGEKLFF.